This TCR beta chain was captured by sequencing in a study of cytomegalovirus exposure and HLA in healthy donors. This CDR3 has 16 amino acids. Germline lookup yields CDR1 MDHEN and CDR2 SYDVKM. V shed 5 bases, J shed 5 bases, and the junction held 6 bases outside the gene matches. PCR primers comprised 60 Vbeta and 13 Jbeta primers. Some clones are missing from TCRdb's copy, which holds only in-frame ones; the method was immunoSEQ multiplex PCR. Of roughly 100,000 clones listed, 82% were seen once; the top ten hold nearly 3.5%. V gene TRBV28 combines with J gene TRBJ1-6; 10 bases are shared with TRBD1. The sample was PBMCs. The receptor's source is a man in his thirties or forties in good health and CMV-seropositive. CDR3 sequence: CASSPRQGANNSPLHF. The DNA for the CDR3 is TGTGCCAGCAGTCCCCGACAGGGGGCGAATAATTCACCCCTCCACTTT.